Listed below are T cell receptor beta chains from one sample, sequenced in a study of cytomegalovirus exposure and HLA in healthy donors. Measured with immunoSEQ multiplex PCR; TCRdb has only the in-frame clones, and not every one. The top ten hold 2% to 2.5% of the sample, which has about 160,000 clones, around 74% seen once. The specimen was PBMCs. All receptors derive from a female donor in good health and CMV-seronegative. CDR3s leave out the opening cysteine and the closing phenylalanine or tryptophan. The order of the fields is V gene, J gene, CDR3 protein.

v_call: TRBV5-1; j_call: TRBJ1-1; cdr3_aa: ASSLGGQGVNTEAF
v_call: TRBV7-8; j_call: TRBJ2-3; cdr3_aa: ASSRDTDTQY
v_call: TRBV5-4; j_call: TRBJ2-1; cdr3_aa: ASSLDGDSYNEQF
v_call: TRBV10-1; j_call: TRBJ1-1; cdr3_aa: ASSESGGGSEAF
v_call: TRBV28; j_call: TRBJ1-2; cdr3_aa: ASSALYGYT
v_call: TRBV6-5; j_call: TRBJ1-1; cdr3_aa: ASSPLGGTEAF
v_call: TRBV5-6; j_call: TRBJ2-7; cdr3_aa: ASSLRTSGINEQY
v_call: TRBV7-6; j_call: TRBJ2-2; cdr3_aa: ASSLAWGGSTGELF
v_call: TRBV9; j_call: TRBJ1-2; cdr3_aa: ASSVRIQGNYGYT
v_call: TRBV5-4; j_call: TRBJ1-2; cdr3_aa: ASSLDRSYGYT
v_call: TRBV9; j_call: TRBJ2-3; cdr3_aa: ASSPGGGIDTQY
v_call: TRBV7-2; j_call: TRBJ1-3; cdr3_aa: ASRPGGFGNTIY
v_call: TRBV7-2; j_call: TRBJ2-1; cdr3_aa: ASSDGLAGDPALNEQF
v_call: TRBV7-2; j_call: TRBJ2-7; cdr3_aa: ASSPREGEQY
v_call: TRBV11-2; j_call: TRBJ2-7; cdr3_aa: ASSWSGTATYEQY
v_call: TRBV27; j_call: NA; cdr3_aa: ASAEVSGAYEQY
v_call: TRBV5-6; j_call: TRBJ2-1; cdr3_aa: ASSLGLASYNEQF
v_call: TRBV30; j_call: NA; cdr3_aa: AWSRGRGDEQY
v_call: TRBV27; j_call: TRBJ2-1; cdr3_aa: ASSGMLPYNEQF
v_call: TRBV19; j_call: TRBJ1-4; cdr3_aa: ASSSGTVNEKLF
v_call: TRBV4-1; j_call: TRBJ2-1; cdr3_aa: ASSQTGQGFNEQF
v_call: TRBV7-2; j_call: TRBJ2-5; cdr3_aa: ASSLSLEGQETQY
v_call: TRBV4-2; j_call: TRBJ1-3; cdr3_aa: ASSQERDRGLQY
v_call: TRBV7-6; j_call: TRBJ2-1; cdr3_aa: ASSLAASVYNEQF
v_call: TRBV5-1; j_call: TRBJ2-3; cdr3_aa: ASSKGLAGAVADTQY
v_call: TRBV14; j_call: TRBJ2-7; cdr3_aa: ASSQGVGLGQY
v_call: TRBV7-2; j_call: TRBJ1-1; cdr3_aa: ASSPGTANTEAF
v_call: TRBV14; j_call: TRBJ1-4; cdr3_aa: ASSQLKGGKRDEKLF
v_call: TRBV13; j_call: TRBJ2-1; cdr3_aa: ASRNTYNEQF
v_call: TRBV7-7; j_call: TRBJ2-1; cdr3_aa: ASSWISGGALI
v_call: TRBV19; j_call: TRBJ2-1; cdr3_aa: ASTSLGQGYNEQF
v_call: TRBV5-1; j_call: TRBJ1-2; cdr3_aa: ASSLDGGMGRYT
v_call: TRBV5-1; j_call: TRBJ1-1; cdr3_aa: ASSIPPGDPEAF
v_call: TRBV9; j_call: TRBJ2-7; cdr3_aa: ASSAHWGHRYEQY
v_call: TRBV18; j_call: TRBJ2-7; cdr3_aa: ASSPWGQVKAYEQY
v_call: TRBV5-4; j_call: TRBJ2-4; cdr3_aa: ASREQEGRGIQY
v_call: TRBV7-2; j_call: TRBJ2-4; cdr3_aa: ASTLNLDGRENIQY
v_call: TRBV5-1; j_call: TRBJ1-3; cdr3_aa: ASTDVPGYSGNTIY
v_call: TRBV5-1; j_call: TRBJ2-1; cdr3_aa: ASTDRTGGGDEQF
v_call: TRBV5-6; j_call: TRBJ2-7; cdr3_aa: ASSSPGQGYEQY
v_call: TRBV13; j_call: TRBJ1-2; cdr3_aa: ASSLGGTINGYT
v_call: TRBV7-2; j_call: TRBJ2-1; cdr3_aa: ASSFFIDRGRGEQF
v_call: TRBV2; j_call: TRBJ1-1; cdr3_aa: ASETVRVGTEAF
v_call: TRBV2; j_call: TRBJ1-1; cdr3_aa: ASRNQGNTEAF
v_call: TRBV29-1; j_call: TRBJ2-1; cdr3_aa: SVGGRTDNEQF
v_call: TRBV5-1; j_call: TRBJ1-6; cdr3_aa: ASSLSGVNSPLH
v_call: TRBV18; j_call: TRBJ1-2; cdr3_aa: ASSQDRSYDGYT
v_call: TRBV5-1; j_call: TRBJ1-1; cdr3_aa: ASSLDPGNTEAF
v_call: TRBV5-1; j_call: TRBJ1-1; cdr3_aa: ASSLEGETEAF
v_call: TRBV7-9; j_call: TRBJ2-7; cdr3_aa: ASSLPTRGGLHPYEQY
v_call: TRBV29-1; j_call: TRBJ2-5; cdr3_aa: SALRGLEETQY
v_call: TRBV19; j_call: TRBJ2-3; cdr3_aa: ASSIDYRQPGSDTQY
v_call: TRBV5-1; j_call: TRBJ2-7; cdr3_aa: ASSSEPYEQY
v_call: TRBV5-1; j_call: TRBJ2-1; cdr3_aa: ASSLGQNYNEQF
v_call: TRBV9; j_call: TRBJ2-3; cdr3_aa: ASSVGHRGLSSTDTQY
v_call: TRBV2; j_call: TRBJ1-6; cdr3_aa: ASSDGGSSYNSPLH
v_call: TRBV30; j_call: TRBJ1-2; cdr3_aa: AWSVLGAFYGYT
v_call: TRBV4-2; j_call: TRBJ2-7; cdr3_aa: ASSQDPGQGVYEQY
v_call: TRBV14; j_call: TRBJ1-1; cdr3_aa: AGLSGTGGTEAF
v_call: TRBV5-1; j_call: TRBJ2-1; cdr3_aa: ASSLGIGQAGEQF